This is a list of T cell receptor beta chains from one sample in a study of control samples from healthy donors and cancer patients. Repertoires were generated with immunoSEQ multiplex PCR, while TCRdb's copy carries only in-frame clones and drops some. The profile covers roughly 130,000 clones, with approximately 90% appearing a single time and roughly 10% taken by the ten largest. What was sequenced was blood. Receptor source: a woman aged 25-40 years in good health. CDR3s include the opening cysteine and the closing phenylalanine or tryptophan. The D gene is left open where the match is weak. Not all rows give a size; the values are once, few, many and, for expanded clones, a class.

CDR3nt: TGTGCCAGCAGCTCCGGGACGGCTTCAACCGGGGAGCTGTTTTTT; CDR3aa: CASSSGTASTGELFF; d_gene: -; abundance: -; j_gene: TRBJ2-2; v_gene: TRBV5-4
CDR3nt: TGCGCCAGCAGCTTGGCCTCGGTAACAACTAACACCGGGGAGCTGTTTTTT; CDR3aa: CASSLASVTTNTGELFF; d_gene: -; abundance: -; j_gene: TRBJ2-2; v_gene: TRBV5-1
CDR3nt: TGCGCCAGCAGCTCCCTCCCAGGGGAGCGCTACGAGCAGTACTTC; CDR3aa: CASSSLPGERYEQYF; d_gene: -; abundance: many; j_gene: TRBJ2-7; v_gene: TRBV4-1
CDR3nt: TGCACCCGGGACGGAGGCTATGGCTACACCTTC; CDR3aa: CTRDGGYGYTF; d_gene: -; abundance: -; j_gene: TRBJ1-2; v_gene: TRBV20-1
CDR3nt: TGTGCCAGCACAATACAGGTAGACTACGAGCAGTACTTC; CDR3aa: CASTIQVDYEQYF; d_gene: -; abundance: few; j_gene: TRBJ2-7; v_gene: TRBV2
CDR3nt: TGTGCCAGTACGACCGCGGGAGAAACGGAGCAGTACTTC; CDR3aa: CASTTAGETEQYF; d_gene: TRBD2; abundance: -; j_gene: TRBJ2-7; v_gene: TRBV19
CDR3nt: TGTGCCAGCAGTGGAACAGGGACCCTGAACACTGAAGCTTTCTTT; CDR3aa: CASSGTGTLNTEAFF; d_gene: -; abundance: -; j_gene: TRBJ1-1; v_gene: TRBV2
CDR3nt: TGCGCCAGCAGCTTGGCCAGGGACAGGGGGCGACACTATGGCTACACCTTC; CDR3aa: CASSLARDRGRHYGYTF; d_gene: TRBD1; abundance: -; j_gene: TRBJ1-2; v_gene: TRBV5-1
CDR3nt: TGCAGTGCTAGTAGGGCAGGGGAAGGTCGCTCACCCCTCCACTTT; CDR3aa: CSASRAGEGRSPLHF; d_gene: -; abundance: few; j_gene: TRBJ1-6; v_gene: TRBV20-1
CDR3nt: TGTGCCAGCACCTGGGGACTAGCGGGAGGGTCCGGGGAGCTGTTTTTT; CDR3aa: CASTWGLAGGSGELFF; d_gene: TRBD2; abundance: -; j_gene: TRBJ2-2; v_gene: TRBV27
CDR3nt: TGCGCCAGCTGTACCGCCGGGACAGGGGATACCGGGGAGCTGTTTTTT; CDR3aa: CASCTAGTGDTGELFF; d_gene: TRBD1; abundance: -; j_gene: TRBJ2-2; v_gene: TRBV5-1
CDR3nt: TGTGCCACCAGCAGAGTGGTAGCAAATCAGCCCCAGCATTTT; CDR3aa: CATSRVVANQPQHF; d_gene: -; abundance: -; j_gene: TRBJ1-5; v_gene: TRBV15
CDR3nt: TGTGCCAGCAGCTTGATCAAGGACAGGGGCCTGATGAACACTGAAGCTTTCTTT; CDR3aa: CASSLIKDRGLMNTEAFF; d_gene: TRBD1; abundance: -; j_gene: TRBJ1-1; v_gene: TRBV7-9
CDR3nt: TGTGCCAGCAGTGCAAGGACAGGAGCCTTCGAGCAGTACTTC; CDR3aa: CASSARTGAFEQYF; d_gene: TRBD1; abundance: -; j_gene: TRBJ2-7; v_gene: TRBV2
CDR3nt: TGTGCCAGCAGCTCCCGGCGATCGAACACCGGGGAGCTGTTTTTT; CDR3aa: CASSSRRSNTGELFF; d_gene: -; abundance: -; j_gene: TRBJ2-2; v_gene: TRBV5-6
CDR3nt: TGTGCCAGCAGCCAGGGACTAGCCTACGAGCAGTACTTC; CDR3aa: CASSQGLAYEQYF; d_gene: TRBD2; abundance: -; j_gene: TRBJ2-7; v_gene: TRBV5-6
CDR3nt: TGTGCCAGCAGCCTTAGTAGGGGGCCAAGTTCACCCCTCCACTTT; CDR3aa: CASSLSRGPSSPLHF; d_gene: TRBD1; abundance: once; j_gene: TRBJ1-6; v_gene: TRBV7-2
CDR3nt: TGTGCCAGCAGCCTGGGAATACCCTACGAGCAGTACTTC; CDR3aa: CASSLGIPYEQYF; d_gene: -; abundance: -; j_gene: TRBJ2-7; v_gene: TRBV5-6
CDR3nt: TGTGCCAGCAGCGTAAACACCGGGGAGCTGTTTTTT; CDR3aa: CASSVNTGELFF; d_gene: -; abundance: once; j_gene: TRBJ2-2; v_gene: TRBV9
CDR3nt: TGTGCCACCAGCAGAGAAGGCGCACAAGAGACCCAGTACTTC; CDR3aa: CATSREGAQETQYF; d_gene: -; abundance: -; j_gene: TRBJ2-5; v_gene: TRBV15
CDR3nt: TGTGCCAGCCGAAACCGAGGAGGCACAGATACGCAGTATTTT; CDR3aa: CASRNRGGTDTQYF; d_gene: -; abundance: -; j_gene: TRBJ2-3; v_gene: TRBV6-6
CDR3nt: TGTGCCAGCAGTTTTGTGGGGGGGAATCAGCCCCAGCATTTT; CDR3aa: CASSFVGGNQPQHF; d_gene: -; abundance: -; j_gene: TRBJ1-5; v_gene: TRBV27
CDR3nt: TGTGCCAGCAGCAAAGGGGACAGCTCTAATGAAAAACTGTTTTTT; CDR3aa: CASSKGDSSNEKLFF; d_gene: -; abundance: -; j_gene: TRBJ1-4; v_gene: TRBV21-1
CDR3nt: TGTGCCAGCAGCTCCGGACCGAACACTGAAGCTTTCTTT; CDR3aa: CASSSGPNTEAFF; d_gene: -; abundance: -; j_gene: TRBJ1-1; v_gene: TRBV11-2
CDR3nt: TGTGCCACCAGGGAGACAGGGGGTAACGGGGAGCTGTTTTTT; CDR3aa: CATRETGGNGELFF; d_gene: TRBD1; abundance: -; j_gene: TRBJ2-2; v_gene: TRBV24-1
CDR3nt: TGTGCCAGCAGCTTAGCTCGCGGGAGGGCCGGAGAGACCCAGTACTTC; CDR3aa: CASSLARGRAGETQYF; d_gene: TRBD2; abundance: -; j_gene: TRBJ2-5; v_gene: TRBV7-8
CDR3nt: TGTGCTAGTGGTTTGCCACGGGACGGCTCCTACGAGCAGTACTTC; CDR3aa: CASGLPRDGSYEQYF; d_gene: -; abundance: -; j_gene: TRBJ2-7; v_gene: TRBV12-5
CDR3nt: TGTGCCAGCGGGTTCGGGGAGATTCGGCAGCCCCAGCATTTT; CDR3aa: CASGFGEIRQPQHF; d_gene: -; abundance: -; j_gene: TRBJ1-5; v_gene: TRBV6-6
CDR3nt: TGCAGCGTTGGATTAGGACCCAATGAGCAGTTCTTC; CDR3aa: CSVGLGPNEQFF; d_gene: -; abundance: -; j_gene: TRBJ2-1; v_gene: TRBV29-1
CDR3nt: TGCGCCAGCAGCTTGGAAGGGCCTAATTCACCCCTCCACTTT; CDR3aa: CASSLEGPNSPLHF; d_gene: -; abundance: -; j_gene: TRBJ1-6; v_gene: TRBV5-1
CDR3nt: TGTGCCTGGAGTGTCGGCTTACAAGAGACCCAGTACTTC; CDR3aa: CAWSVGLQETQYF; d_gene: -; abundance: -; j_gene: TRBJ2-5; v_gene: TRBV30
CDR3nt: TGTGCCAGCAGTGAACCCTCAGGCGGTGGCGGGGTTATCTACGAGCAGTACTTC; CDR3aa: CASSEPSGGGGVIYEQYF; d_gene: -; abundance: -; j_gene: TRBJ2-7; v_gene: TRBV2